This entry lists 2 T cell receptor beta chains sequenced from one sample in a study of regulatory T cells in long-lasting Graves disease. CDR3-region Arm-PCR and iRepertoire HTBI primers produced the TCR beta libraries. In TCRdb, the multiplex PCR reads were re-called with MiXCR into one record per CDR3 protein. The sample comprises 350,000 to 400,000 distinct CDR3 sequences, 15% to 20% of which are singletons, and roughly 21% rests with the top ten. Time point reported: newly diagnosed GD, antithyroid drugs for less than 3 months. PBMC-derived RNA was used for the TCR library. This same sample was also part of a study on T cells in Graves' hyperthyroidism and ophthalmopathy.

The starting material was peripheral blood mononuclear cells (PBMCs), obtained at new diagnosis, from a patient treated with antithyroid drugs. Receptors were obtained from a woman in her late teens or twenties with Graves disease.

The V gene is TRBV25-1, the J gene TRBJ2-1, with 12 positions matching TRBD2. CDR3 length: 14 residues. Unmatched junction bases numbered 3, after V lost 4 bases and J lost 8 bases. Germline CDR1 reads MGHDK; CDR2 reads SYGVNS. CDR3 nucleotide sequence: TGTGCCAGCAGTGGGACTAGCGGGGACGATGAGCAGTTCTTC. It is translated as CASSGTSGDDEQFF.

The sample holds many counts of this clonotype. The chain is built from TRBV4-1 and TRBJ1-6; a weak D match, TRBD1 (5 bases). The V end was cut by 0 bases, the J end by 7 bases, with 10 bases between. Germline CDR1 reads MGHRA; CDR2 reads YSYEKL. CDR3 size: 15 residues. The CDR3 nucleotides read TGCGCCAGCAGCCAAGAAAGGGGAGGGAATTCACCCCTCCACTTT. Translation: CASSQERGGNSPLHF.